Given below is one TCR beta chain in context. The source of the sample is a study of PD-L1 blockade in urothelial cancer. The overall study: The patients first took atezolizumab in about 2014, receiving 1,200 mg intravenously every 3 weeks. Researchers found blood samples held a median of approximately 150,000 T cells.

Sequencing used immunoSEQ multiplex PCR; TCRdb keeps in-frame clones, though not all of them. The repertoire holds more than 55,000 clones, with around 81% as singletons. As to time point: pretreatment peripheral blood. Per-patient samples, pretreatment and on-treatment, numbered 1 to 8. This CDR3 spans 16 amino acids. Germline CDR1 reads SGDLS; CDR2 reads YYNGEE. Trimming at V came to 4 bases and at J to 5 bases, leaving 14 bases not matched to a gene. The chain recombines TRBV9 with TRBJ2-5; 7 positions agree with TRBD2. This TCR was recovered from a man between 65 and 85 years old with urothelial cancer. The sequences come from PBMCs, collected around atezolizumab (anti-PD-L1) treatment. The CDR3 sequence is CASSSGGGRALETQYF. The CDR3 DNA is TGTGCCAGCAGCTCGGGGGGAGGGAGGGCCTTGGAGACCCAGTACTTC.